This record looks at one T cell receptor beta chain sequence and its context. Its antigen is as yet unknown. Method: immunoSEQ multiplex PCR; TCRdb's copy keeps in-frame clones and lacks some. The profile shows tens of thousands of clones, around 86% of them singletons. The germline V gene has CDR1 LGHDT and CDR2 YNNKEL (reference sequence). The junction had 3 bases not matched to a gene; V was cut back by 4 bases and J by 4 bases. The CDR3 consists of 15 residues. These data originate in a study of tissue T cells after allogeneic stem cell transplantation. Study-level information: Several unmodified and three CD34-selected T-cell-depleted grafts went to graft-versus-host disease patients. Smaller viable blood or marrow samples skipped sorting for direct DNA extraction. Whole-study results and caveats: Few T cell clones were shared across patients, but motif clusters showed tissue-specific shared signatures.

The sample was blood, taken before transplantation. This clonotype was sampled from a woman aged 18-50 years who later had graft-versus-host disease after an allogeneic stem cell transplant. The chain is built from TRBV3-1 (or the pseudogene TRBV3-2) and TRBJ2-1, with 11 bases aligning to TRBD1. The CDR3 bases are TGTGCCAGCAGCCTTGGACAGGGGGCTTACAATGAGCAGTTCTTC. It specifies CASSLGQGAYNEQFF.